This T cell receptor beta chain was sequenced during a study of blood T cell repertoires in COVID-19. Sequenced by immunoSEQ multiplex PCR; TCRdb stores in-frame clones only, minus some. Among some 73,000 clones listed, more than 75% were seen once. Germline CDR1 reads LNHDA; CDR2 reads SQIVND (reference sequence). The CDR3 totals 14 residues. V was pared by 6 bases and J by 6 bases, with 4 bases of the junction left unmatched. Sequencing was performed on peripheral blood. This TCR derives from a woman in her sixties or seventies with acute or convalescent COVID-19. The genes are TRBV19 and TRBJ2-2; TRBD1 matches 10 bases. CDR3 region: CASRRTGGSGELFF. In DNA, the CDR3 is TGTGCCAGTAGGAGGACAGGGGGATCCGGGGAGCTGTTTTTT.